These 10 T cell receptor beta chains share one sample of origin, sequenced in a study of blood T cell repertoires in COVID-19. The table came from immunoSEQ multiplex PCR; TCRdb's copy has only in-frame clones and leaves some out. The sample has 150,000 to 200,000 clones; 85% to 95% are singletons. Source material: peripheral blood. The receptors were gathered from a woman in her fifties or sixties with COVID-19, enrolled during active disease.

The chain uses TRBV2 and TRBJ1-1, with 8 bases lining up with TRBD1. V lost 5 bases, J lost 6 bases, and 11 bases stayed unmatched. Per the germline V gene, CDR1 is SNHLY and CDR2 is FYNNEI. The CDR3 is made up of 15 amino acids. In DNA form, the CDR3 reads TGTGCCAGCAGTCCCCCGACAGGGGAAATGTCTGAAGCTTTCTTT. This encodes CASSPPTGEMSEAFF.

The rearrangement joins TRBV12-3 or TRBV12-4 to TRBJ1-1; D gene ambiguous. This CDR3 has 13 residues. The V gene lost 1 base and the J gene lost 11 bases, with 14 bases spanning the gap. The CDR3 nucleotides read TGTGCCAGCAGTTTAGAGGCGGGCGAGGAGGCTTTCTTT. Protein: CASSLEAGEEAFF.

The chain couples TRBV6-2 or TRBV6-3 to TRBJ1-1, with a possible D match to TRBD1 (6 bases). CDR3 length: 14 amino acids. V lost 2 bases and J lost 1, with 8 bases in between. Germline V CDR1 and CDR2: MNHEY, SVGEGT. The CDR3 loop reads CASSYVTGNTEAFF. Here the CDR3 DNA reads TGTGCCAGCAGTTACGTGACAGGGAACACTGAAGCTTTCTTT.

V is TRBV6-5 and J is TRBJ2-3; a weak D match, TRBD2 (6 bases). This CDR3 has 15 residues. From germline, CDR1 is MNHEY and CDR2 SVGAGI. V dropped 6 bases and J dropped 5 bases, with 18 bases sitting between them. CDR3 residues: CASRPELARRDTQYF. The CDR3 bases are TGTGCCAGCAGACCCGAACTAGCCCGGAGAGATACGCAGTATTTT.

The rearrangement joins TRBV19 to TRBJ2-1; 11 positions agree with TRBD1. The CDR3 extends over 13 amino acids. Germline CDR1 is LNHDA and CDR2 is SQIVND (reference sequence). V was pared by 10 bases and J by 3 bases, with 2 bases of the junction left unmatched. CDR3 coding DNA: TGTGCCACCGGGACAGGGGGCTACAATGAGCAGTTCTTC. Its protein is CATGTGGYNEQFF.

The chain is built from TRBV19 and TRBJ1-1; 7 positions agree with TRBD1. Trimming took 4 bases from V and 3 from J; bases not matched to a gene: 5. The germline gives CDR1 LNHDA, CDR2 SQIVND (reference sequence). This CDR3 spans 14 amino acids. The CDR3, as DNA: TGTGCCAGTAGTACCCTTGACAGGGACACTGAAGCTTTCTTT. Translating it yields CASSTLDRDTEAFF.

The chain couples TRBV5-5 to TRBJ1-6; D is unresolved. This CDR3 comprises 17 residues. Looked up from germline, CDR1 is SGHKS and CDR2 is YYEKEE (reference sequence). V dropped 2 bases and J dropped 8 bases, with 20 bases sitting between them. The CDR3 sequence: CASSFGVPRFQYSPLHF. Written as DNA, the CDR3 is TGTGCCAGCAGCTTCGGAGTTCCTCGGTTCCAATATTCACCCCTCCACTTT.

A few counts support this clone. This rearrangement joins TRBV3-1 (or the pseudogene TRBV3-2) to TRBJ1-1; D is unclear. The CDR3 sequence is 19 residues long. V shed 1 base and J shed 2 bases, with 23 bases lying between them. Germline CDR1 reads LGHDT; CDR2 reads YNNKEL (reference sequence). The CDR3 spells CASSQGGFSRRSTNTEAFF. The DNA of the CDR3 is TGTGCCAGCAGCCAAGGAGGTTTTAGTCGGAGGAGCACAAACACTGAAGCTTTCTTT.

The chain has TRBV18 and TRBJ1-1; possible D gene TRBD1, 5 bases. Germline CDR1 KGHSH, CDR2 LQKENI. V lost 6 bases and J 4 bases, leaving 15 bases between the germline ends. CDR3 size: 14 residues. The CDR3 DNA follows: TGTGCCAGCTCTCAGGCGCAGGGTTTCACTGAAGCTTTCTTT. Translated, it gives CASSQAQGFTEAFF. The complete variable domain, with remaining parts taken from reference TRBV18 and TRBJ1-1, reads NAGVMQNPRHLVRRRGQEARLRCSPMKGHSHVYWYRQLPEEGLKFMVYLQKENIIDESGMPKERFSAEFPKEGPSILRIQQVVRGDSAAYFCASSQAQGFTEAFFGQGTRLTVV.

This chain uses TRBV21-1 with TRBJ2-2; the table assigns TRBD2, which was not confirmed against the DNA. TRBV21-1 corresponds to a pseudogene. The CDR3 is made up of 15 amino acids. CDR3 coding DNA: TGTGCCAGCAGTGAGAGGGAGCGGAACACCGGGGAGCTGTTTTTT. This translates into CASSERERNTGELFF.